This entry lists 5 T cell receptor beta chains sequenced from one sample in a study of cytomegalovirus exposure and HLA in healthy donors. With 60 Vbeta and 13 Jbeta primers, the PCR was carried out. The protocol was immunoSEQ multiplex PCR, while the TCRdb copy is restricted to in-frame clones and leaves out a portion. The sample lists some 97,000 clones, roughly 80% occurring once. Sequences were obtained from PBMCs. These TCRs come from a male donor in good health and CMV-seropositive.

The rearrangement links TRBV7-2 to TRBJ2-1; 8 positions match TRBD2. The germline CDR1 and CDR2 sequences are SGHTA and FQGNSA. The CDR3 is 16 amino acids. The ends lost 0 bases at V and 8 bases at J; junction bases unmatched: 9. The CDR3 sequence is CASSLALSGGVYEQFF. CDR3 sequence (DNA): TGTGCCAGCAGCTTAGCGCTCAGCGGGGGAGTCTATGAGCAGTTCTTC.

The CDR3 region has the DNA TGCGCCAGCAGCCTCAGGCCCCAGCAAGAGACCCAGTACTTC. Translated: CASSLRPQQETQYF. V gene TRBV4-1 combines with J gene TRBJ2-5; D remains ambiguous. The V gene's germline CDR1 is MGHRA and CDR2 YSYEKL. The CDR3 totals 14 residues. Trimming stripped 4 bases from V and 2 bases from J, with 11 bases between.

The chain joins TRBV6-6 to TRBJ1-5, with 8 bases lining up with TRBD1. Looked up from germline, CDR1 is MNHNY and CDR2 is SVGAGI (reference sequence). The CDR3 runs to 14 residues. Trimming removed 10 bases from V and 4 bases from J; junction bases left unmatched: 9. The CDR3 DNA reads as TGTGCCACCAGGGACAGGTCGGTGAATCAGCCCCAGCATTTT. Amino acids: CATRDRSVNQPQHF.

This sequence joins TRBV5-4 and TRBJ2-3; D is perhaps TRBD2 (6 bases). The CDR3 extends over 15 amino acids. V was clipped by 0 bases and J by 2 bases, with 10 bases between them. Germline CDR1 reads SGHNT; CDR2 reads YYREEE (reference sequence). This CDR3 is CASSLGVAATDTQYF. DNA for the CDR3: TGTGCCAGCAGCTTGGGTGTAGCGGCCACAGATACGCAGTATTTT.

V is TRBV4-3 and J is TRBJ2-3; TRBD2 agrees at 7 bases. CDR1 LGHNA and CDR2 YSLEER come from the germline V gene. Trimming removed 1 base from V and 2 bases from J; junction bases left unmatched: 18. The CDR3 is 20 residues long. The DNA of the CDR3 is TGCGCCAGCAGCCAAGTTCCCTCTATGAAGGCGGGGGAATCCACAGATACGCAGTATTTT. It specifies CASSQVPSMKAGESTDTQYF.